The sequence of this T cell receptor (beta chain) was determined in a study of T-cell reconstitution after alpha-beta-depleted transplantation in children. To note about this clonotype: The antigen is not known.

For TCRbeta, the library was prepared with unique molecular identifiers. A single record per CDR3 protein comes from TCRdb applying MiXCR to the PCR reads. The table lists fewer than 550,000 distinct CDR3 sequences, roughly an eighth of them singletons. Study-wide results and caveats: Newly produced T cells mostly provided counts and TCRbeta diversity after one year, as hyperexpanded clones declined.

The material was PBMCs, mostly from graft donor cells, obtained 180 days after TCRalphabeta/CD19-depleted stem cell transplant. This TCR came from a female patient aged 2-9 years who had a stem cell transplant for aplastic anemia, so the T cells may come from the graft donor.

The CDR3 region is CATSASLPRETQYF. The CDR3 DNA follows: TGTGCCACCAGCGCCAGCCTTCCCCGGGAGACCCAGTACTTC. V gene TRBV15 combines with J gene TRBJ2-5; D is unclear. Germline values: CDR1 LNHNV, CDR2 YYDKDF (reference sequence). The V end lost 5 bases, the J end lost 5 bases, and 15 bases lay between the germline ends. The CDR3 is 14 amino acids.